These 27 T cell receptor beta chains were sequenced from one sample in a study of blood T cell repertoires in COVID-19. Data came from immunoSEQ multiplex PCR; TCRdb stores just in-frame clones and leaves some out. The profile shows 90,000 to 120,000 clones, 70% to 90% of them singletons. Sequences were obtained from peripheral blood. The receptor source for this set is a human donor in a cohort sampled during active COVID-19.

The chain is built from TRBV11-1 and TRBJ2-3; D gene uncertain. Germline V gives CDR1 SGHAT, CDR2 FQDESV (reference sequence). V was pared by 3 bases and J by 4 bases, with 11 bases between. The CDR3 totals 14 residues. The CDR3 nucleotides are TGTGCCAGCAGCTTCCTGACATCGGCAGATACGCAGTATTTT. Translated: CASSFLTSADTQYF. The full variable domain, completed using reference TRBV11-1 and TRBJ2-3, is EAEVAQSPRYKITEKSQAVAFWCDPISGHATLYWYRQILGQGPELLVQFQDESVVDDSQLPKDRFSAERLKGVDSTLKIQPAELGDSAMYLCASSFLTSADTQYFGPGTRLTVL.

The gene calls are TRBV5-4 and TRBJ2-3; TRBD2 might be the D (6 bases). The germline V gene encodes CDR1 SGHNT and CDR2 YYREEE (reference sequence). V was shortened by 3 bases and J by 14 bases, with 19 bases between the two germline ends. This CDR3 is 13 amino acids long. CDR3 protein: CASSSEYGGARYF. The CDR3, as DNA: TGTGCCAGCAGCTCCGAATACGGGGGTGCGCGGTATTTT.

V usage is TRBV4-2 and J usage is TRBJ2-7; possible D gene TRBD2, 5 bases. Germline CDR1 is LGHNA and CDR2 is YNFKEQ. V gave up 0 bases and J gave up 6 bases, with 9 bases separating them. The CDR3 is 13 amino acids. CDR3 sequence: CASSQDKRTEQYF. The CDR3 bases are TGTGCCAGCAGCCAAGATAAGCGGACCGAGCAGTACTTC.

This rearrangement joins TRBV6-6 to TRBJ2-3; 7 positions agree with TRBD2. Germline assignment: CDR1 MNHNY and CDR2 SVGAGI (reference sequence). V was clipped by 6 bases and J by 2 bases; unmatched bases: 8. The CDR3 spans 15 residues. CDR3 in DNA: TGTGCCAGCAGGGTAGCGGGCTTTGACACAGATACGCAGTATTTT. Translating gives CASRVAGFDTDTQYF.

This sequence joins TRBV5-6 and TRBJ1-2; D gene uncertain. CDR1 is SGHDT, CDR2 YYEEEE, per germline. The CDR3 length is 16 residues. V lost 3 bases and J 4 bases, leaving 19 bases between the germline ends. As DNA, the CDR3 is TGTGCCAGCAGCTCTTTCACAGCTCGCCGGGGCTATGGCTACACCTTC. Translated: CASSSFTARRGYGYTF.

This clone has a handful of counts. V usage is TRBV28 and J usage is TRBJ1-5, with a tentative D call TRBD1 (6 bases). Germline V gives CDR1 MDHEN, CDR2 SYDVKM. V was pared by 11 bases and J by 2 bases, with 13 bases between. The CDR3 is 13 amino acids. The CDR3 region has the DNA TGTGCCGCGGGGGGCAGGGGCAATCAGCCCCAGCATTTT. Translating it yields CAAGGRGNQPQHF.

This chain links TRBV6-4 with TRBJ2-2; perhaps TRBD2 as D (5 bases). Trimming pared 8 bases from V and 0 bases from J, leaving 10 bases between. CDR1 and CDR2 (germline): MRHNA, SNTAGT. The CDR3 has 14 amino acids. The CDR3 DNA follows: TGTGCCAGCCGGACTTTCGCGAACACCGGGGAGCTGTTTTTT. It yields the protein CASRTFANTGELFF.

The chain employs TRBV9 and TRBJ1-6; no clear D. Germline CDR1 SGDLS, CDR2 YYNGEE. This CDR3 has 18 amino acids. Trimming removed 4 bases from V and 1 base from J, with 18 bases in between. The CDR3 nucleotides are TGTGCCAGCAGCCTTCAGGAGGGAAGCTTGTCCTATAATTCACCCCTCCACTTT. Translated: CASSLQEGSLSYNSPLHF.

V is TRBV18 and J is TRBJ2-3; no clear D gene. Trimming pared 1 base from V and 1 base from J, leaving 3 bases between. This CDR3 has 13 amino acids. The V gene's germline CDR1 is KGHSH and CDR2 LQKENI. The CDR3 bases are TGTGCCAGCTCACCACGGCGCACAGATACGCAGTATTTT. Translated: CASSPRRTDTQYF. The variable domain in full, with the rest retrieved from reference TRBV18 and TRBJ2-3, is NAGVMQNPRHLVRRRGQEARLRCSPMKGHSHVYWYRQLPEEGLKFMVYLQKENIIDESGMPKERFSAEFPKEGPSILRIQQVVRGDSAAYFCASSPRRTDTQYFGPGTRLTVL.

This sequence joins TRBV29-1 and TRBJ1-1, with 9 bases matching TRBD1. CDR1 and CDR2 from the germline V gene are SQVTM and ANQGSEA. The junction had 7 bases not matched to a gene; V was cut back by 6 bases and J by 5 bases. There are 13 residues in the CDR3. The CDR3 DNA follows: TGCAGCGTCGCGGGACAGGGAGGTACTGAAGCTTTCTTT. It specifies CSVAGQGGTEAFF.

A few counts support this clone. The chain has TRBV19 and TRBJ2-1; D gene uncertain. This CDR3 has 13 residues. Germline V gene lookup returns CDR1 LNHDA and CDR2 SQIVND (reference sequence). Trimming shortened V by 5 bases and J by 10 bases, and 15 bases separated the two germline ends. The CDR3 nucleotides read TGTGCCAGTAGTCCCTCGGGTTTGCACGAGCAGTTCTTC. Translating it yields CASSPSGLHEQFF.

The chain carries TRBV28 and TRBJ1-6; 8 nucleotides agree with TRBD1. The CDR3 extends over 14 amino acids. V dropped 4 bases and J dropped 10; count of bases not matched to a gene: 6. The germline gives CDR1 MDHEN, CDR2 SYDVKM. The CDR3 nucleotides are TGTGCCAGCAGTTCGGGACAGGTACCGTCACCCCTCCACTTT. Translated, it gives CASSSGQVPSPLHF.

V and J are TRBV1 and TRBJ2-1; TRBD2, the D gene given by the table, was not confirmed from the DNA. TRBV1 is reported as a pseudogene. The CDR3 runs to 20 residues. CDR3 loop: CTSSHRSPGLAGVSNNEQFF. The DNA for the CDR3 is TGCACCAGCAGCCACCGATCACCGGGACTAGCGGGGGTTTCTAACAATGAGCAGTTCTTC.

The chain has TRBV19 and TRBJ2-1, with 8 bases matching TRBD2. The junction had 6 bases not matched to a gene; V was cut back by 8 bases and J by 6 bases. The CDR3 has 13 residues. Germline CDR1 LNHDA, CDR2 SQIVND (reference sequence). The CDR3 here is CASRGTSRNEQFF. In DNA, the CDR3 is TGTGCCAGTCGGGGGACTAGTCGCAATGAGCAGTTCTTC.

Here the CDR3 DNA reads TGCGCCAGCAGCTTTGGACAGGGTGTCACAGATACGCAGTATTTT. Translation gives CASSFGQGVTDTQYF. This chain uses TRBV5-1 with TRBJ2-3, with 8 bases that match TRBD1. From germline, CDR1 is SGHRS and CDR2 YFSETQ. J gave up 2 bases and V 2 bases, and 4 bases lay outside the gene matches. CDR3 length: 15 residues.

The chain employs TRBV2 and TRBJ2-5, with 12 positions matching TRBD1. This CDR3 has 13 amino acids. CDR1 is SNHLY and CDR2 is FYNNEI in the germline V gene. V was pared by 9 bases and J by 5 bases, with 4 bases of the junction left unmatched. The CDR3, as DNA: TGTGCCAGTGGGACAGGGGGCTTGGAGACCCAGTACTTC. Protein product: CASGTGGLETQYF.

This clone was recorded once. The chain couples TRBV18 to TRBJ1-1; possibly TRBD1 for D (6 bases). Trimming left V 0 bases short and J 6 bases short, with 11 bases between. Per germline, CDR1 KGHSH and CDR2 LQKENI. This CDR3 is built from 14 residues. The CDR3 loop is CASSPPGGRAEAFF. The CDR3 nucleotides read TGTGCCAGCTCACCACCCGGGGGGCGGGCTGAAGCTTTCTTT.

The chain combines TRBV6-2 or TRBV6-3 with TRBJ2-7; D unclear. CDR1 and CDR2 from the germline V gene are MNHEY and SVGEGT. Trimming shortened V by 0 bases and J by 2 bases, and 11 bases separated the two germline ends. The CDR3 runs 15 residues. The CDR3 sequence is CASSYSLYATYEQYF. In DNA form, the CDR3 reads TGTGCCAGCAGTTACTCTTTATATGCGACCTACGAGCAGTACTTC.

This CDR3 is CASSLHGVYYNEQFF. DNA of the CDR3: TGTGCCAGCAGTTTACACGGGGTCTACTACAATGAGCAGTTCTTC. The V call is TRBV28, the J call TRBJ2-1, with D possibly matching TRBD2 (5 bases). Trimming took off 2 bases at V and 3 bases at J, with 11 bases between the two ends. The CDR3 totals 15 residues. Germline lookup yields CDR1 MDHEN and CDR2 SYDVKM.

The chain links TRBV6-5 to TRBJ2-1, with 7 bases aligning to TRBD2. Unmatched junction bases numbered 9, after V lost 5 bases and J lost 8 bases. The germline V gene encodes CDR1 MNHEY and CDR2 SVGAGI. This CDR3 comprises 14 residues. The CDR3 spells CASSSGAFMDEQFF. In DNA, the CDR3 is TGTGCCAGCAGTAGCGGGGCTTTCATGGATGAGCAGTTCTTC.

V is TRBV19 and J is TRBJ1-1, with D unresolved. Deletions cut 6 bases from V and 4 bases from J, with 15 bases between. The CDR3 extends over 14 amino acids. The germline CDR1 and CDR2 sequences are LNHDA and SQIVND (reference sequence). The CDR3 DNA sequence: TGTGCCAGTAGGGACTCGGGGATCAGCACTGAAGCTTTCTTT. Protein product: CASRDSGISTEAFF.

This chain connects TRBV3-1 (or the pseudogene TRBV3-2) to TRBJ2-3; 10 nucleotides match TRBD1. This CDR3 contains 15 residues. Germline V gives CDR1 LGHDT, CDR2 YNNKEL (reference sequence). Trimming cost V 4 bases and J 5 bases; bases outside gene matches: 6. CDR3 bases: TGTGCCAGCAGCCCCACCGGACAGGGGGGAGATACGCAGTATTTT. Its protein is CASSPTGQGGDTQYF.

V is TRBV4-1 and J is TRBJ1-1, with 7 positions matching TRBD1. Germline values: CDR1 MGHRA, CDR2 YSYEKL. Germline trimming cut 4 bases from V and 9 bases from J; bases unmatched to any gene: 5. The CDR3 extends over 12 amino acids. CDR3 sequence: CASSPLGQQAFF. The CDR3 DNA reads as TGCGCCAGCAGCCCCCTGGGACAGCAAGCTTTCTTT.

The chain is built from TRBV28 and TRBJ2-3; 10 positions match TRBD2. CDR3 length equals 14 residues. The V segment lost 5 bases and the J segment 7 bases; nucleotides outside the gene matches: 6. Germline V lookup: CDR1 MDHEN, CDR2 SYDVKM. The CDR3: CASSLAGDVYTQYF. As DNA, the CDR3 is TGTGCCAGCAGTCTAGCGGGAGATGTTTATACGCAGTATTTT.

The V gene is TRBV3-1 (or the pseudogene TRBV3-2), the J gene TRBJ1-2, with TRBD1 matching over 9 bases. V shed 5 bases and J 4 bases; nucleotides not matched to a gene: 11. Germline CDR1 LGHDT, CDR2 YNNKEL (reference sequence). This CDR3 has 16 amino acids. DNA of the CDR3: TGTGCCAGCAGCACCCGGGACAGGGCCAGAATCTATGGCTACACCTTC. It is translated as CASSTRDRARIYGYTF.

The chain carries TRBV18 and TRBJ2-5; 9 bases are a match to TRBD2. V shed 3 bases and J 5 bases; nucleotides not matched to a gene: 7. From germline, CDR1 is KGHSH and CDR2 LQKENI. The CDR3 spans 15 residues. The CDR3 coding sequence is TGTGCCAGCTCACCGGCCGGGACTAGCAGGGAGACCCAGTACTTC. Translated: CASSPAGTSRETQYF.

J is TRBJ1-6 and V is TRBV4-2; TRBD1 might be the D (6 bases). The CDR3 spans 14 residues. CDR1 is LGHNA and CDR2 is YNFKEQ in the germline V gene. V was clipped by 4 bases and J by 5 bases, with 9 bases between them. The CDR3 DNA follows: TGTGCCAGCAGCCCGGGACAAGATAATTCACCCCTCCACTTT. Translation gives CASSPGQDNSPLHF.